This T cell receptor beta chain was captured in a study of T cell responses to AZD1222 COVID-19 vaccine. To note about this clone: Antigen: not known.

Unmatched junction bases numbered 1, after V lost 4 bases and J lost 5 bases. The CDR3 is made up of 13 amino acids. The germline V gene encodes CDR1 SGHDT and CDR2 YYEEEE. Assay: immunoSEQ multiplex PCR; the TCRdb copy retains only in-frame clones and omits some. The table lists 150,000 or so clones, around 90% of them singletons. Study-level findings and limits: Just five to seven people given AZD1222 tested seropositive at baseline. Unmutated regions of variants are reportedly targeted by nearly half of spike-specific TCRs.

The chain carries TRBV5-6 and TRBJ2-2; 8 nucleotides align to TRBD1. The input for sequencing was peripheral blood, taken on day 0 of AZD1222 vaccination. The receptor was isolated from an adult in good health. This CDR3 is CASSRDRTGELFF. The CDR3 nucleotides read TGTGCCAGCAGCCGGGACAGGACCGGGGAGCTGTTTTTT.